A single T cell receptor (beta chain) is shown here with its context. This sample was taken from a study of blood T cell repertoires in COVID-19. Study-level background: The cDNA or gDNA used as material had been derived from T cells, B-cell-depleted T cells, or PBMCs.

Clones were read by immunoSEQ multiplex PCR, and TCRdb kept only the in-frame ones, dropping some. Among some 250,000 clones listed, roughly 88% were seen once. CDR1 is MDHEN and CDR2 is SYDVKM in the germline V gene. J gave up 4 bases and V 6 bases, and 8 bases lay outside the gene matches. The CDR3 spans 16 residues. This sequence originates from a human donor in a cohort sampled during active COVID-19. The chain links TRBV28 to TRBJ2-1; 11 bases fit TRBD2. The sample comprised peripheral blood. CDR3 sequence: CASRPLGTSGYNEQFF. Here the CDR3 DNA reads TGTGCCAGCAGACCCCTAGGGACTAGCGGTTACAATGAGCAGTTCTTC. The complete variable domain, with remaining parts taken from reference TRBV28 and TRBJ2-1, reads DVKVTQSSRYLVKRTGEKVFLECVQDMDHENMFWYRQDPGLGLRLIYFSYDVKMKEKGDIPEGYSVSREKKERFSLILESASTNQTSMYLCASRPLGTSGYNEQFFGPGTRLTVL.